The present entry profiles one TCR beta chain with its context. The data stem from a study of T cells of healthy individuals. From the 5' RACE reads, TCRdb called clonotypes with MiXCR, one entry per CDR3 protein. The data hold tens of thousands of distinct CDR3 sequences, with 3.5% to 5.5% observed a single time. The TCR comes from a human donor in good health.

The chain's CDR3 is CASSTDVRETQYF. CDR3 nucleotides: TGTGCCAGCAGCACGGACGTCCGGGAGACCCAGTACTTC. J is TRBJ2-5 and V is TRBV6-2 or TRBV6-3; D call uncertain. This CDR3 has 13 amino acids. The germline CDR1 and CDR2 sequences are MNHEY and SVGEGT. Between the trimmed V and J ends, which lost 6 bases and 5 bases, there was a span of 13 bases.